This record looks at one T cell receptor (beta chain) sequence and its context. As yet, its antigen is unknown. The CDR3 has 15 residues. Germline V CDR1 and CDR2: SNHLY, FYNNEI. TCRdb derives one entry per CDR3 protein from the 5' RACE reads, leaving out DNA. The sample table includes about 460,000 distinct CDR3 sequences. The sample originates from a study of T cells expressing NK-cell markers. At the level of the study: The authors derived TCR beta repertoires from sorted CD3+CD56+NKG2C+, CD3+CD56+NKG2C- and CD3+CD56-NKG2C+ T cells. Seven HCMV-seropositive donors and one seronegative donor made up the eight sequenced donors.

Whole-study results and caveats: NKG2C+ dominant clonotypes from a handful of donors made up roughly 1.0-7.0% of CD8+ T cells. HCMV specificity of the expanded NKG2C+ T cell clones was not established.

Sequencing was carried out using blood T cells: a sorted CD56 or NKG2C T cell subset, CD4+ or CD8+ T cells, or bulk PBMC T cells (not recorded which). The chain combines TRBV2 with TRBJ2-3; no DNA is available, so the TRBD2 call from TCRdb remains unchecked. The clonotype comes from a woman between 45 and 65 years old in good health. Here the CDR3 reads CASSQARRYADTQYF. The entire variable domain, with the rest obtained from reference TRBV2 and TRBJ2-3, is as follows: EPEVTQTPSHQVTQMGQEVILRCVPISNHLYFYWYRQILGQKVEFLVSFYNNEISEKSEIFDDQFSVERPDGSNFTLKIRSTKLEDSAMYFCASSQARRYADTQYFGPGTRLTVL.